Below are 20 T cell receptor beta chains sequenced from a single sample in a study of cytotoxic CD8 clonotypes in ibrutinib-treated CLL. Only in-frame clones appear in the TCRdb table, and some are missing; sequencing was by immunoSEQ multiplex PCR. This repertoire shows roughly 200,000 clones, roughly 77% found once; its top ten account for 5.5% to 6%. Sample: PBMCs, taken after 12 months of ibrutinib treatment. These receptor sequences come from a human donor with chronic lymphocytic leukemia.

This sequence joins TRBV7-2 and TRBJ1-5; D gene ambiguous. V lost 2 bases and J lost 0, with 8 bases in between. CDR3 length: 15 residues. The germline gives CDR1 SGHTA, CDR2 FQGNSA. In DNA, the CDR3 is TGTGCCAGCAGCTTAAACAGTTATAGCAATCAGCCCCAGCATTTT. Translation: CASSLNSYSNQPQHF.

This clone has more than one count but fewer than ten. The genes are TRBV4-1 and TRBJ2-2; no firm D call. Looked up from germline, CDR1 is MGHRA and CDR2 is YSYEKL. This CDR3 spans 16 amino acids. Trimming took 3 bases from V and 0 from J, leaving 11 bases between them. CDR3: CASSQNPLTNTGELFF. The DNA of the CDR3 is TGCGCCAGCAGCCAGAATCCATTAACGAACACCGGGGAGCTGTTTTTT.

CDR3 coding DNA: TGTGCCAGCAGTTTATTGGGCCAAGGGGCGCCTGAAGCTTTCTTT. It specifies CASSLLGQGAPEAFF. The chain recombines TRBV28 with TRBJ1-1; perhaps TRBD1 as D (5 bases). Germline V gene data show CDR1 as MDHEN and CDR2 as SYDVKM. The CDR3 spans 15 residues. V gave up 1 base and J gave up 6 bases, with 15 bases separating them. The full variable domain, with the rest looked up from reference TRBV28 and TRBJ1-1, is DVKVTQSSRYLVKRTGEKVFLECVQDMDHENMFWYRQDPGLGLRLIYFSYDVKMKEKGDIPEGYSVSREKKERFSLILESASTNQTSMYLCASSLLGQGAPEAFFGQGTRLTVV.

The chain uses TRBV15 and TRBJ1-4, with D possibly being TRBD1 (6 bases). CDR1 LNHNV and CDR2 YYDKDF come from the germline V gene (reference sequence). Trimming stripped 5 bases from V and 8 bases from J, with 12 bases between. The CDR3 covers 13 residues. The CDR3 DNA is TGTGCCACCAGCTCAACGGGGGGCGAAAAACTGTTTTTT. Translation gives CATSSTGGEKLFF.

This chain connects TRBV30 to TRBJ2-7; D is ambiguous. Germline CDR1 and CDR2: GTSNPN and SVGIG (reference sequence). This CDR3 comprises 13 residues. Trimming stripped 4 bases from V and 4 bases from J, with 14 bases between. In nucleotides, the CDR3 is TGTGCCTGGAAGGTAAAAGGTCCATACGAGCAGTACTTC. The encoded protein is CAWKVKGPYEQYF.

The rearrangement links TRBV4-3 to TRBJ2-2; TRBD2 matches at 7 bases. Per the germline V gene, CDR1 is LGHNA and CDR2 is YSLEER. Losses at the gene ends were 4 bases for V and 5 bases for J; bases not matched to a gene: 7. The CDR3 runs 15 residues. CDR3 coding DNA: TGCGCCAGCAGCCTTGGACTAGGAATTACCGGGGAGCTGTTTTTT. It translates to CASSLGLGITGELFF.

The CDR3: CASSLTGNTEAFF. CDR3 nucleotides: TGTGCCAGCAGCTTGACAGGGAACACTGAAGCTTTCTTT. This chain connects TRBV7-8 to TRBJ1-1; D perhaps matches TRBD1 (6 bases). V was clipped by 3 bases and J by 1 base, with 6 bases between them. Germline loops: CDR1 SGHVS, CDR2 FQNEAQ. CDR3 length: 13 residues.

This chain connects TRBV5-6 to TRBJ1-4; no definite D call. Germline V gene data show CDR1 as SGHDT and CDR2 as YYEEEE. The CDR3 consists of 15 residues. The V and J ends lost 1 base and 2 bases respectively, with 9 bases between them. The CDR3 loop is CASSLYSGTNEKLFF. CDR3 DNA sequence: TGTGCCAGCAGCTTGTATTCTGGGACTAATGAAAAACTGTTTTTT.

V is TRBV2 and J is TRBJ1-5; TRBD1 aligns across 10 bases. CDR1 and CDR2 from the germline V gene are SNHLY and FYNNEI. Germline trimming cut 4 bases from V and 1 base from J; bases unmatched to any gene: 7. This CDR3 comprises 17 residues. The CDR3 reads CASSGQGAGTSNQPQHF. The CDR3 coding sequence is TGTGCCAGCAGTGGACAGGGGGCTGGTACGAGCAATCAGCCCCAGCATTTT.

The rearrangement joins TRBV4-1 to TRBJ2-7; D call uncertain. Trimming took off 0 bases at V and 2 bases at J, with 5 bases between the two ends. CDR1 and CDR2 (germline): MGHRA, YSYEKL. The length of the CDR3 is 13 residues. DNA for the CDR3: TGCGCCAGCAGCCAAGATCGTCCCTACGAGCAGTACTTC. Translated, it gives CASSQDRPYEQYF.

The chain carries TRBV2 and TRBJ2-7, with 12 bases aligning to TRBD2. Germline trimming cut 5 bases from V and 10 bases from J; bases unmatched to any gene: 3. The CDR3 runs to 12 residues. Germline-derived CDR1 and CDR2 are SNHLY and FYNNEI. CDR3 region: CASSRLAGDQYF. For the CDR3, the DNA is TGTGCCAGCAGTAGACTAGCGGGGGATCAGTACTTC.

The CDR3: CASSSFRDEDQPQHF. CDR3 DNA: TGTGCCAGCAGTTCCTTCCGGGACGAAGATCAGCCCCAGCATTTT. The rearrangement uses TRBV28 and TRBJ1-5; D is possibly TRBD1 (5 bases). CDR3 length: 15 residues. V gave up 4 bases and J gave up 5 bases, with 15 bases separating them. Germline CDR1 is MDHEN and CDR2 is SYDVKM.

The chain combines TRBV25-1 with TRBJ1-3; 9 bases agree with TRBD1. CDR3 length equals 14 residues. Germline V gene lookup returns CDR1 MGHDK and CDR2 SYGVNS. Trimming at V came to 6 bases and at J to 2 bases, leaving 2 bases not matched to a gene. The CDR3 bases are TGTGCCAGCAGGGACAGGGGAACTGGAAACACCATATATTTT. Residues: CASRDRGTGNTIYF.

The chain is built from TRBV9 and TRBJ1-6; a possible D gene is TRBD1 (6 bases). Trimming removed 1 base from V and 9 bases from J, with 14 bases in between. Germline V CDR1 and CDR2: SGDLS, YYNGEE. The CDR3 contains 15 residues. The CDR3: CASSVSGAWGSPLHF. DNA for the CDR3: TGTGCCAGCAGCGTATCGGGGGCTTGGGGTTCACCCCTCCACTTT.

V gene TRBV30 combines with J gene TRBJ2-7; D ambiguous. Germline V gene lookup returns CDR1 GTSNPN and CDR2 SVGIG (reference sequence). This CDR3 has 13 amino acids. With 4 bases removed from V and 1 base from J, the gap between germline ends came to 11 bases. Here the CDR3 DNA reads TGTGCCTGGACGTCAGGTAATTCCTACGAGCAGTACTTC. Translating it yields CAWTSGNSYEQYF.

This clone was seen a single time. The chain joins TRBV7-3 to TRBJ2-7; 9 positions agree with TRBD2. Germline V gene sequence: CDR1 SGHTA, CDR2 FQGTGA. Trimming took 2 bases from V and 4 from J; bases not matched to a gene: 6. The CDR3 contains 15 residues. The DNA of the CDR3 is TGTGCCAGCAGCTTATCTAGCGGGGCCCAATACGAGCAGTACTTC. Translated: CASSLSSGAQYEQYF.

The chain joins TRBV2 to TRBJ1-2; 9 bases agree with TRBD1. V gave up 6 bases and J gave up 8 bases; unmatched junction bases: 7. The CDR3 runs 13 residues. From germline, CDR1 is SNHLY and CDR2 FYNNEI. CDR3 sequence (DNA): TGTGCCAGCAGGCTACAGGGGGCGCGGGGCTACACCTTC. Its protein product is CASRLQGARGYTF. Using reference TRBV2 and TRBJ1-2 for the parts outside the CDR3, the full variable domain is EPEVTQTPSHQVTQMGQEVILRCVPISNHLYFYWYRQILGQKVEFLVSFYNNEISEKSEIFDDQFSVERPDGSNFTLKIRSTKLEDSAMYFCASRLQGARGYTFGSGTRLTVV.

The chain combines TRBV7-9 with TRBJ2-3, with D possibly being TRBD2 (6 bases). This CDR3 comprises 15 residues. Germline-derived CDR1 and CDR2 are SEHNR and FQNEAQ (reference sequence). V was trimmed by 1 base and J by 5 bases, leaving 13 bases between them. CDR3 coding DNA: TGTGCCAGCAGCTTAGGAGGAGGGCGTGGAGATACGCAGTATTTT. This gives the protein CASSLGGGRGDTQYF.

DNA for the CDR3: TGTGCCAGTAGTATGCGACCTTCTTATAACTATGGCTACACCTTC. Encoded protein: CASSMRPSYNYGYTF. The chain carries TRBV19 and TRBJ1-2; D ambiguous. The CDR3 extends over 15 amino acids. Germline V CDR1 and CDR2: LNHDA, SQIVND (reference sequence). The V gene lost 3 bases and the J gene lost 1 base, with 12 bases spanning the gap.

This rearrangement joins TRBV12-5 to TRBJ1-4; D is uncertain. Looked up from germline, CDR1 is LGHNT and CDR2 is FRNRAP. The ends were cut back, 1 base at V and 0 bases at J, with 9 bases in the middle. This CDR3 region has 16 residues. The CDR3 is CASGLGPNPTNEKLFF. In DNA form, the CDR3 reads TGTGCTAGTGGTTTGGGGCCGAACCCAACTAATGAAAAACTGTTTTTT.